These 24 T cell receptor beta chains came from one sample sequenced in a study of blood T cell repertoires in COVID-19. Assay: immunoSEQ multiplex PCR; the TCRdb copy retains only in-frame clones and omits some. The table has about 210,000 clones, about four fifths seen once. The specimen was peripheral blood. These receptors were collected from a woman in her forties or fifties with active or convalescent COVID-19.

The chain combines TRBV2 with TRBJ2-1; 7 positions match TRBD1. Germline V gene data show CDR1 as SNHLY and CDR2 as FYNNEI. The length of the CDR3 is 17 residues. The ends lost 6 bases at V and 2 bases at J; junction bases unmatched: 13. CDR3 DNA: TGTGCCAGCAGCCTCGACAGGGCGAGACACACCTACAATGAGCAGTTCTTC. Residues: CASSLDRARHTYNEQFF.

The chain is built from TRBV5-5 and TRBJ2-1; D remains ambiguous. This CDR3 region has 15 residues. Trimming took 2 bases from V and 0 from J, leaving 9 bases between them. Per the germline V gene, CDR1 is SGHKS and CDR2 is YYEKEE (reference sequence). Here the CDR3 reads CASSLVGSSYNEQFF. The DNA of the CDR3 is TGTGCCAGCAGCTTAGTCGGTAGCTCCTACAATGAGCAGTTCTTC. The variable domain in full, with the rest retrieved from reference TRBV5-5 and TRBJ2-1, is DAGVTQSPTHLIKTRGQQVTLRCSPISGHKSVSWYQQVLGQGPQFIFQYYEKEERGRGNFPDRFSARQFPNYSSELNVNALLLGDSALYLCASSLVGSSYNEQFFGPGTRLTVL.

This clone was detected only once. The gene calls are TRBV19 and TRBJ1-6; perhaps TRBD1 as D (6 bases). Germline CDR1 LNHDA, CDR2 SQIVND (reference sequence). This CDR3 has 13 residues. The V gene lost 4 bases and the J gene lost 10 bases, with 11 bases spanning the gap. The CDR3 DNA sequence: TGTGCCAGTAGTAACCAGGGGAAATCACCCCTCCACTTT. This codes for CASSNQGKSPLHF.

The chain couples TRBV27 to TRBJ2-3; TRBD1 is a possible D gene (6 bases). Germline values: CDR1 MNHEY, CDR2 SMNVEV (reference sequence). This CDR3 comprises 16 residues. Trimming removed 3 bases at V and 6 bases at J, with 19 bases between. The CDR3 sequence is CASSFGTTGGLDTQYF. CDR3 DNA: TGTGCCAGCAGTTTCGGAACGACAGGTGGTTTGGATACGCAGTATTTT.

The chain joins TRBV6-5 to TRBJ1-6; no clear D gene. This CDR3 spans 12 amino acids. Trimming took 6 bases from V and 8 from J, leaving 8 bases between them. The germline CDR1 and CDR2 sequences are MNHEY and SVGAGI. In DNA form, the CDR3 reads TGTGCCAGCAGCAAACTGGATTCACCCCTCCACTTT. Amino acid sequence: CASSKLDSPLHF.

This clone has a single count. CDR3 coding DNA: TGTGCCAGCAGCCGAGGGAAGAATGAAAAACTGTTTTTT. Protein product: CASSRGKNEKLFF. The rearrangement links TRBV6-5 to TRBJ1-4, with no clear D. CDR3 size: 13 residues. V lost 6 bases and J lost 5, with 10 bases in between. Germline V gives CDR1 MNHEY, CDR2 SVGAGI.

This clone occurred a few times. This sequence joins TRBV10-1 and TRBJ2-2; 7 positions agree with TRBD1. V was pared by 6 bases and J by 3 bases, with 4 bases of the junction left unmatched. This CDR3 has 14 residues. Germline CDR1 and CDR2: WNHNN and SYGVQD (reference sequence). CDR3 coding DNA: TGCGCCAGCAGGGAAGACAGGGACACCGGGGAGCTGTTTTTT. It is translated as CASREDRDTGELFF.

The chain has TRBV28 and TRBJ1-1; D is perhaps TRBD1 (6 bases). Germline V CDR1 and CDR2: MDHEN, SYDVKM. This CDR3 is 12 amino acids long. V was clipped by 5 bases and J by 6 bases, with 10 bases between them. This CDR3 is CASSQGQSEAFF. The CDR3, as DNA: TGTGCCAGCAGTCAGGGGCAGTCTGAAGCTTTCTTT.

The genes are TRBV5-5 and TRBJ1-3; 7 bases map to TRBD1. In germline, CDR1 is SGHKS, CDR2 YYEKEE (reference sequence). The V and J ends lost 4 bases and 4 bases, in that order; junction bases with no gene match: 5. CDR3 size: 14 residues. The CDR3 here is CASSLQGNGNTIYF. Here the CDR3 DNA reads TGTGCCAGCAGCCTACAGGGGAACGGAAACACCATATATTTT.

As DNA, the CDR3 is TGTGCCAGCAGCCTCGGACAGATTCTTAATGAAAAACTGTTTTTT. Translating it yields CASSLGQILNEKLFF. This chain joins TRBV2 and TRBJ1-4; D perhaps matches TRBD1 (6 bases). The germline V gene has CDR1 SNHLY and CDR2 FYNNEI. This CDR3 contains 15 residues. Trimming shortened V by 6 bases and J by 4 bases, and 15 bases separated the two germline ends.

The sample holds one count of this clone. V and J are TRBV19 and TRBJ2-5, with TRBD1 matching over 8 bases. This CDR3 has 14 amino acids. The junction had 4 bases not matched to a gene; V was cut back by 5 bases and J by 2 bases. CDR1 and CDR2 (germline): LNHDA, SQIVND (reference sequence). DNA for the CDR3: TGTGCCAGTAGTCGGCGACAGGGGCAAGAGACCCAGTACTTC. Translated: CASSRRQGQETQYF. The full variable domain, with the rest looked up from reference TRBV19 and TRBJ2-5, is DGGITQSPKYLFRKEGQNVTLSCEQNLNHDAMYWYRQDPGQGLRLIYYSQIVNDFQKGDIAEGYSVSREKKESFPLTVTSAQKNPTAFYLCASSRRQGQETQYFGPGTRLLVL.

In nucleotides, the CDR3 is TGTGCCAGCAGTTACTCGATAAGCCCTGGTGAGCAGTTCTTC. Translation gives CASSYSISPGEQFF. The V call is TRBV6-2 or TRBV6-3, the J call TRBJ2-1; no clear D gene. Germline V lookup: CDR1 MNHEY, CDR2 SVGEGT. This CDR3 region has 14 residues. The V gene lost 0 bases and the J gene lost 9 bases, with 12 bases spanning the gap.

The chain uses TRBV7-9 and TRBJ2-2, with D unclear. Between the trimmed V and J ends, which lost 5 bases and 3 bases, there was a span of 7 bases. In germline, CDR1 is SEHNR, CDR2 FQNEAQ (reference sequence). There are 13 residues in the CDR3. CDR3 in DNA: TGTGCCAGCAGCCCGAGAGACACCGGGGAGCTGTTTTTT. Amino acids: CASSPRDTGELFF.

Here the CDR3 DNA reads TGTGCCAGCGCCGGGGCAGGGGGCTTACTAAACTATGGCTACACCTTC. Translated, it gives CASAGAGGLLNYGYTF. The chain joins TRBV25-1 to TRBJ1-2; 8 bases agree with TRBD1. CDR3 length: 16 amino acids. Germline V gene lookup returns CDR1 MGHDK and CDR2 SYGVNS. V trimming: 8 bases; J trimming: 2 bases; junction bases outside the gene matches: 13.

This chain uses TRBV11-2 with TRBJ2-5, with 12 bases identical to TRBD1. The CDR3 length is 16 residues. The germline CDR1 and CDR2 sequences are SGHAT and FQNNGV. V shed 5 bases, J shed 4 bases, and the junction held 8 bases outside the gene matches. DNA for the CDR3: TGTGCCAGCAGCATCACCGGGACAGGGGGCCGAGAGACCCAGTACTTC. It is translated as CASSITGTGGRETQYF.

The gene calls are TRBV4-1 and TRBJ2-7; D gene uncertain. Trimming removed 0 bases at V and 2 bases at J, with 17 bases between. This CDR3 spans 17 amino acids. From germline, CDR1 is MGHRA and CDR2 YSYEKL. The CDR3 spells CASSQDWASLIPYEQYF. The CDR3 DNA is TGCGCCAGCAGCCAAGATTGGGCCAGCCTAATTCCCTACGAGCAGTACTTC.

This clone showed up just a few times. This sequence joins TRBV19 and TRBJ1-2, with TRBD1 as a possible D gene (5 bases). CDR1 LNHDA and CDR2 SQIVND come from the germline V gene (reference sequence). V lost 5 bases and J lost 2, with 12 bases in between. The CDR3 sequence is 14 residues long. The CDR3 loop is CASSSRTPNYGYTF. CDR3 sequence (DNA): TGTGCCAGTAGTTCCCGGACACCCAACTATGGCTACACCTTC.

The V call is TRBV19, the J call TRBJ1-1; tentatively, D is TRBD1 (6 bases). The CDR3 spans 13 residues. The V end lost 7 bases, the J end lost 5 bases, and 14 bases lay between the germline ends. Germline assignment: CDR1 LNHDA and CDR2 SQIVND (reference sequence). This CDR3 is CASTFTGNTEAFF. The CDR3 DNA reads TGTGCCAGTACCTTTACAGGGAATACTGAAGCTTTCTTT.

There are many counts of this clone. V is TRBV6-4 and J is TRBJ2-3; 9 bases align to TRBD2. V was pared by 6 bases and J by 1 base, with 5 bases of the junction left unmatched. The CDR3 length is 15 residues. CDR1 and CDR2 from the germline V gene are MRHNA and SNTAGT. In nucleotides, the CDR3 is TGTGCCAGCAGGGAAATAGCGGGGGGCACAGATACGCAGTATTTT. It is translated as CASREIAGGTDTQYF.

This clone was found once. The identical CDR3 is also encoded by other nucleotide sequences in the sample. This chain connects TRBV28 to TRBJ2-2; 8 positions match TRBD1. Looked up from germline, CDR1 is MDHEN and CDR2 is SYDVKM. The V gene end was trimmed by 2 bases and the J gene end by 4 bases; junction bases not matched to a gene: 0. The CDR3 covers 14 residues. CDR3 protein: CASSLDRGTGELFF. CDR3 nucleotide sequence: TGTGCCAGCAGTTTAGACAGGGGCACCGGGGAGCTGTTTTTT.

J is TRBJ2-3 and V is TRBV9; TRBD2 aligns across 10 bases. The trim removed 5 bases at V and 5 bases at J, leaving 5 bases unmatched. Germline assignment: CDR1 SGDLS and CDR2 YYNGEE. The CDR3 runs to 14 residues. The CDR3 sequence: CASSKLAGRDTQYF. DNA of the CDR3: TGTGCCAGCAGTAAACTAGCGGGGAGAGATACGCAGTATTTT.

CDR3 DNA: TGTGCCACCGGGGGGGTGACAAGGAGCTCCTACAATGAGCAGTTCTTC. Translation gives CATGGVTRSSYNEQFF. The chain has TRBV24-1 and TRBJ2-1, with TRBD2 identical over 7 bases. Germline CDR1 reads KGHDR; CDR2 reads SFDVKD. The CDR3 covers 16 residues. V trimming: 9 bases; J trimming: 0 bases; junction bases outside the gene matches: 10.

The J gene is TRBJ1-6, the V gene TRBV5-1, with 7 bases that match TRBD1. Trimming at V came to 4 bases and at J to 7 bases, leaving 5 bases not matched to a gene. This CDR3 has 14 residues. Per germline, CDR1 SGHRS and CDR2 YFSETQ. This CDR3 is CASSQQGSNSPLHF. In DNA, the CDR3 is TGCGCCAGCAGCCAACAGGGGTCCAATTCACCCCTCCACTTT.

The CDR3 loop is CASRTCSYNEQFF. The CDR3 nucleotides are TGTGCCAGCAGGACATGCTCCTACAATGAGCAGTTCTTC. The J gene is TRBJ2-1, the V gene TRBV6-4, with no clear D. Germline V lookup: CDR1 MRHNA, CDR2 SNTAGT. V lost 6 bases and J lost 0, with 6 bases in between. The CDR3 runs 13 residues.